The rows below give T cell receptor beta chains drawn from one sample of a study of vaccination and CD4 T cells after COVID-19. MiXCR was run by TCRdb on the PCR reads, yielding one entry per CDR3 protein. The data contain a few thousand distinct CDR3 sequences, 39% of them singletons. The antigens for these receptors are not known. Sequenced: CD4+ T cells from blood, cultured in vitro. These receptors all come from a human donor in good health. The CDR3 runs from the conserved cysteine through the conserved F or W. D genes are given only for firm matches. Clone size is shown for a subset of rows, as once, few, many or a class of expanded clone.

v_gene	j_gene	abundance	d_gene	CDR3aa	CDR3nt
TRBV15	TRBJ2-5	NA	TRBD2	CATSRGGEGWQETQYF	TGTGCCACCAGCAGAGGTGGGGAGGGCTGGCAAGAGACCCAGTACTTC
TRBV21-1	TRBJ1-1	NA	NA	CASSNRGDEAFF	TGTGCCAGCAGCAACAGGGGGGATGAAGCTTTCTTT
TRBV2	TRBJ2-2	NA	TRBD1	CASSPQGIGELFF	TGTGCCAGCAGTCCACAGGGGATCGGGGAGCTGTTTTTT
TRBV4-1	TRBJ2-5	NA	NA	CASSEGLPTFETQYF	TGCGCCAGCAGCGAGGGACTGCCCACGTTCGAGACCCAGTACTTC
TRBV7-6	TRBJ2-3	NA	TRBD2	CASSRSPGLAGTDTQYF	TGCGCCAGCAGCCGGTCCCCGGGACTAGCGGGCACAGATACGCAGTATTTT
TRBV7-9	TRBJ1-4	NA	TRBD1	CASSLGQGNEKLFF	TGTGCCAGCAGCTTGGGACAGGGGAATGAAAAACTGTTTTTT
TRBV7-2	TRBJ1-5	NA	TRBD1	CASSQTGGNQPQHF	TGTGCCAGCAGCCAAACAGGGGGCAATCAGCCCCAGCATTTT
TRBV10-1	TRBJ2-2	NA	NA	CASSAGAGELFF	TGCGCCAGCAGTGCTGGAGCCGGGGAGCTGTTTTTT
TRBV20-1	TRBJ1-1	NA	TRBD1	CSATPPGQGSGTEAFF	TGCAGTGCCACCCCCCCCGGACAGGGGTCGGGCACTGAAGCTTTCTTT
TRBV7-8	TRBJ2-1	large	NA	CASSLSTGGVYNEQFF	TGTGCCAGCAGCTTATCTACGGGCGGGGTCTACAATGAGCAGTTCTTC
TRBV6-1	TRBJ2-2	NA	TRBD1	CASSAAPPGGANTGELFF	TGTGCCAGCAGTGCGGCTCCCCCAGGGGGCGCGAACACCGGGGAGCTGTTTTTT
TRBV30	TRBJ2-3	NA	NA	CAWSPGSDTQYF	TGTGCCTGGTCACCGGGATCGGATACGCAGTATTTT
TRBV6-1	TRBJ1-2	NA	NA	CATWLYGYTF	TGTGCCACCTGGCTCTATGGCTACACCTTC
TRBV19	TRBJ1-1	few	TRBD1	CASRRTGRNTEAFF	TGTGCCAGTAGACGGACAGGGAGAAACACTGAAGCTTTCTTT
TRBV20-1	TRBJ1-5	NA	NA	CSARDSFRASQNQPQHF	TGCAGTGCTAGAGATTCGTTTAGGGCCAGCCAGAATCAGCCCCAGCATTTT
TRBV7-2	TRBJ1-4	NA	NA	CASKVDGTYEKLFF	TGTGCCAGCAAGGTGGACGGCACCTATGAAAAACTGTTTTTT
TRBV28	TRBJ2-7	NA	TRBD2	CASSLGGVLGHEQYF	TGTGCCAGCAGTTTGGGGGGGGTCCTTGGCCACGAGCAGTACTTC
TRBV15	TRBJ2-5	NA	NA	CATSSAGTLETQYF	TGTGCCACCAGCAGCGCCGGGACATTAGAGACCCAGTACTTC
TRBV4-2	TRBJ1-5	NA	TRBD1	CASSQNRGTSNQPQHF	TGTGCCAGCAGCCAGAACAGGGGGACGAGCAATCAGCCCCAGCATTTT
TRBV7-2	TRBJ1-2	few	NA	CASSFRALSAGYTF	TGTGCCAGCAGCTTCCGGGCCCTTTCAGCCGGCTACACCTTC
TRBV6-1	TRBJ1-2	few	TRBD1	CASRTTGGDYGYTF	TGTGCCAGCAGGACCACAGGGGGCGACTATGGCTACACCTTC
TRBV6-1	TRBJ2-5	NA	TRBD2	CASSASGGPGETQYF	TGTGCCAGCAGTGCCTCGGGAGGGCCGGGAGAGACCCAGTACTTC
TRBV2	TRBJ2-2	few	TRBD2	CASSDTSSGTANTGELFF	TGTGCCAGCAGTGACACCTCTAGCGGTACGGCGAACACCGGGGAGCTGTTTTTT
TRBV20-1	TRBJ1-5	few	NA	CSAVGGVGQPQHF	TGCAGTGCTGTTGGGGGGGTTGGCCAGCCCCAGCATTTT
TRBV6-4	TRBJ1-5	few	NA	CASTIRSAGGNQPQHF	TGTGCCAGCACTATACGGTCGGCAGGGGGCAATCAGCCCCAGCATTTT
TRBV7-8	TRBJ1-2	NA	TRBD1	CASSLEPTGVGGYTF	TGTGCCAGCAGCTTAGAGCCTACAGGGGTGGGGGGCTACACCTTC
TRBV7-8	TRBJ1-1	NA	NA	CASSGGRGWTEAFF	TGTGCCAGCAGCGGGGGAAGGGGATGGACTGAAGCTTTCTTT
TRBV27	TRBJ1-1	NA	TRBD1	CASSRDRGKNTEAFF	TGTGCCAGCAGCCGGGACAGGGGGAAGAACACTGAAGCTTTCTTT
TRBV2	TRBJ2-7	NA	NA	CARGGQGHEQYF	TGTGCCAGGGGCGGGCAGGGCCACGAGCAGTACTTC
TRBV5-1	TRBJ1-2	NA	NA	CASSPDSLNYGYTF	TGCGCCAGCAGCCCGGACAGCCTAAACTATGGCTACACCTTC
TRBV24-1	TRBJ2-2	NA	TRBD1	CATSDPRTGGDTGELFF	TGTGCCACCAGTGACCCGAGGACAGGGGGGGACACCGGGGAGCTGTTTTTT
TRBV30	TRBJ2-2	NA	NA	CAWSGIGTTGELFF	TGTGCCTGGAGTGGGATAGGGACGACCGGGGAGCTGTTTTTT
TRBV7-2	TRBJ2-7	few	NA	CASSSWAPSEQYF	TGTGCCAGCAGCTCGTGGGCCCCCTCGGAGCAGTACTTC